Listed here are 30 T cell receptor beta chains from one sample, sequenced in a study of shared clonotypes between healthy human individuals. Data came from immunoSEQ multiplex PCR; TCRdb stores just in-frame clones and leaves some out. Found here are around 2.5 million clones, 80% to 95% of them singletons; the top ten hold 0.35% to 0.45%. Sequencing was performed on naive CD4+ T cells from PBMCs. Subset in this sample: CD45RA+ positively selected. These receptor sequences come from a man aged 18 to 30 in good health. Some clones in this sample may be carry-over from other donors' samples.

This chain connects TRBV5-4 to TRBJ2-4; D possibly matches TRBD1 or TRBD2 (5 bases each). The V end was cut by 0 bases, the J end by 3 bases, with 7 bases between. Per germline, CDR1 SGHNT and CDR2 YYREEE (reference sequence). The CDR3 contains 14 residues. CDR3 region: CASSLVGDKNIQYF. The CDR3 DNA follows: TGTGCCAGCAGCTTGGTGGGGGACAAAAACATTCAGTACTTC.

In DNA, the CDR3 is TGTGCCAGCAGCCAAATACTAGCGGTGGGAAATACGCAGTATTTT. Amino acid sequence: CASSQILAVGNTQYF. The rearrangement joins TRBV25-1 to TRBJ2-3; 8 nucleotides agree with TRBD2. With 6 bases clipped from V and 7 bases from J, the junction kept 12 bases outside the gene matches. Germline V lookup: CDR1 MGHDK, CDR2 SYGVNS. The CDR3 is 15 residues long.

The chain employs TRBV11-3 and TRBJ2-5; no clear D gene. V lost 4 bases to trimming and J lost 5 bases, with 17 bases between them. This CDR3 is built from 15 residues. CDR1 is SGHNT, CDR2 YENEEA, per germline. The CDR3 DNA reads as TGTGCCAGCAGCTCATCGCGACACCTAGGGGAGACCCAGTACTTC. Protein sequence: CASSSSRHLGETQYF. The full variable domain, with the rest looked up from reference TRBV11-3 and TRBJ2-5, is EAGVVQSPRYKIIEKKQPVAFWCNPISGHNTLYWYLQNLGQGPELLIRYENEEAVDDSQLPKDRFSAERLKGVDSTLKIQPAELGDSAVYLCASSSSRHLGETQYFGPGTRLLVL.

The J gene is TRBJ2-4, the V gene TRBV7-3; D ambiguous. The CDR3 extends over 15 amino acids. Germline CDR1 and CDR2: SGHTA and FQGTGA. Deletions cut 1 base from V and 6 bases from J, with 13 bases between. CDR3 residues: CASSLMAGPANIQYF. CDR3 in DNA: TGTGCCAGCAGCTTAATGGCAGGCCCAGCAAACATTCAGTACTTC.

V is TRBV19 and J is TRBJ1-3, with no clear D. The CDR3 contains 15 residues. The germline gives CDR1 LNHDA, CDR2 SQIVND (reference sequence). V gave up 5 bases and J gave up 4 bases, with 15 bases separating them. CDR3 residues: CASSLKPVAGNTIYF. The CDR3 DNA reads TGTGCCAGTAGTTTGAAGCCGGTTGCGGGAAACACCATATATTTT. The full variable domain, in which reference TRBV19 and TRBJ1-3 provide the parts outside the CDR3, is DGGITQSPKYLFRKEGQNVTLSCEQNLNHDAMYWYRQDPGQGLRLIYYSQIVNDFQKGDIAEGYSVSREKKESFPLTVTSAQKNPTAFYLCASSLKPVAGNTIYFGEGSWLTVV.

This clone was seen only once. The rearrangement joins TRBV6-5 to TRBJ2-2; D is uncertain. Germline V gene data show CDR1 as MNHEY and CDR2 as SVGAGI. The V gene lost 10 bases and the J gene lost 3 bases, with 15 bases spanning the gap. This CDR3 region has 14 residues. CDR3 coding DNA: TGTGCCACCCGGGCCCTACAACACACCGGGGAGCTGTTTTTT. The encoded protein is CATRALQHTGELFF.

Concerning this clone itself: This same CDR3 is encoded by further DNA sequences in the sample. The V call is TRBV9, the J call TRBJ2-2, with a possible D match to TRBD2 (6 bases). CDR1 SGDLS and CDR2 YYNGEE come from the germline V gene. Trimming pared 0 bases from V and 2 bases from J, leaving 8 bases between. The CDR3 loop spans 15 amino acids. DNA of the CDR3: TGTGCCAGCAGCGTAGTAGCGGCTAACACCGGGGAGCTGTTTTTT. Its protein product is CASSVVAANTGELFF.

The CDR3 nucleotides are TGTGCCAGCAGTCCATGGACCATGGGCACTGAAGCTTTCTTT. This translates into CASSPWTMGTEAFF. The chain combines TRBV27 with TRBJ1-1; D is unresolved. The germline V gene has CDR1 MNHEY and CDR2 SMNVEV (reference sequence). This CDR3 has 14 amino acids. V was clipped by 5 bases and J by 4 bases, with 14 bases between them.

The V and J genes are TRBV5-6 and TRBJ1-1; tentative D call: TRBD1 (6 bases). CDR1 SGHDT and CDR2 YYEEEE come from the germline V gene. Trimming pared 5 bases from V and 4 bases from J, leaving 12 bases between. This CDR3 contains 13 residues. This CDR3 is CASSFGGRTEAFF. CDR3 DNA: TGTGCCAGCAGTTTCGGGGGGCGCACTGAAGCTTTCTTT.

This clone has a single count. The rearrangement links TRBV7-3 to TRBJ2-1; possible D gene TRBD2, 5 bases. This CDR3 has 13 amino acids. The germline CDR1 and CDR2 sequences are SGHTA and FQGTGA. Trimming took 5 bases from V and 5 from J, leaving 10 bases between them. CDR3 region: CASSQDWNNEQFF. DNA of the CDR3: TGTGCCAGCAGCCAGGACTGGAACAATGAGCAGTTCTTC.

V is TRBV7-2 and J is TRBJ1-4; TRBD1 might be the D (5 bases). V lost 5 bases to trimming and J lost 6 bases, with 10 bases between them. In germline, CDR1 is SGHTA, CDR2 FQGNSA. The CDR3 length is 13 residues. CDR3 region: CASSPGQYEKLFF. The CDR3, as DNA: TGTGCCAGCAGCCCAGGACAATATGAAAAACTGTTTTTT.

The CDR3 DNA sequence: TGTGCCAGCAGTTTACTTCTAAGGGACGAGCAGTACTTC. Translating it yields CASSLLLRDEQYF. This chain connects TRBV27 to TRBJ2-7; D remains ambiguous. The CDR3 contains 13 residues. Between the trimmed V and J ends, which lost 2 bases and 5 bases, there was a span of 10 bases. Germline V CDR1 and CDR2: MNHEY, SMNVEV (reference sequence).

V and J are TRBV9 and TRBJ1-6; tentative D call: TRBD1 (6 bases). Between the trimmed V and J ends, which lost 0 bases and 5 bases, there was a span of 15 bases. Germline lookup yields CDR1 SGDLS and CDR2 YYNGEE. The CDR3 loop spans 17 amino acids. CDR3 region: CASSVGSRGGNNSPLHF. CDR3 DNA sequence: TGTGCCAGCAGCGTAGGCTCCAGGGGAGGGAATAATTCACCCCTCCACTTT.

The chain links TRBV5-1 to TRBJ2-2; tentative D call: TRBD2 (5 bases). Trimming removed 1 base at V and 0 bases at J, with 10 bases between. CDR1 SGHRS and CDR2 YFSETQ come from the germline V gene. The CDR3 runs to 16 residues. Here the CDR3 reads CASSLSGPPNTGELFF. For the CDR3, the DNA is TGCGCCAGCAGCTTGAGCGGCCCGCCGAACACCGGGGAGCTGTTTTTT.

The chain recombines TRBV28 with TRBJ2-3; no clear D. The V gene's germline CDR1 is MDHEN and CDR2 SYDVKM. The CDR3 has 14 residues. Between the trimmed V and J ends, which lost 4 bases and 3 bases, there was a span of 11 bases. The CDR3 coding sequence is TGTGCCAGCAGTTCGCAAAGGGTTACAGATACGCAGTATTTT. This sequence encodes CASSSQRVTDTQYF.

This rearrangement joins TRBV5-4 to TRBJ1-6, with D uncertain. Germline-derived CDR1 and CDR2 are SGHNT and YYREEE (reference sequence). The CDR3 is 15 amino acids. The germline V and J ends were trimmed by 1 base and 0 bases, with 5 bases remaining between them. This CDR3 reads CASSLSGSYNSPLHF. Here the CDR3 DNA reads TGTGCCAGCAGCTTGTCGGGCTCCTATAATTCACCCCTCCACTTT.

V gene TRBV9 combines with J gene TRBJ2-2; 8 bases map to TRBD2. CDR1 and CDR2 (germline): SGDLS, YYNGEE. The CDR3 covers 19 residues. Germline trimming cut 2 bases from V and 7 bases from J; bases unmatched to any gene: 19. The CDR3 nucleotides are TGTGCCAGCAGCGTCCACCCGAGACTAGCGCTCGAAGGGGACGGGGAGCTGTTTTTT. It is translated as CASSVHPRLALEGDGELFF.

This sequence joins TRBV6-1 and TRBJ1-1; D is unclear. Germline V lookup: CDR1 MNHNS, CDR2 SASEGT. CDR3 length: 14 residues. Trimming shortened V by 6 bases and J by 1 base, and 12 bases separated the two germline ends. The CDR3 nucleotides read TGTGCCAGCAGATGGACTCCGGGGAACACTGAAGCTTTCTTT. Translating gives CASRWTPGNTEAFF.

To note about this clone: The same CDR3 also results from other DNA sequences found in this sample. The gene calls are TRBV20-1 and TRBJ2-1; D gene ambiguous. The ends were cut back, 6 bases at V and 5 bases at J, with 8 bases in the middle. The CDR3 is 11 amino acids. CDR1 and CDR2 (germline): DFQATT, SNEGSKA (reference sequence). The CDR3 spells CSATRDNEQFF. In nucleotides, the CDR3 is TGCAGTGCCACCAGAGACAATGAGCAGTTCTTC.

On this clone: This same CDR3 is encoded by further DNA sequences in the sample. The chain combines TRBV30 with TRBJ2-7; D ambiguous. CDR1 is GTSNPN and CDR2 is SVGIG in the germline V gene (reference sequence). This CDR3 is 12 amino acids long. V was trimmed by 1 base and J by 2 bases, leaving 6 bases between them. CDR3 coding DNA: TGTGCCTGGAGTGCAGATACCTACGAGCAGTACTTC. Amino acid sequence: CAWSADTYEQYF.

This clone is a singleton in its sample. Additional DNA sequences in this sample encode the identical CDR3. This chain joins TRBV5-1 and TRBJ2-1; D might be TRBD1 or TRBD2, each matching 5 bases. Germline lookup yields CDR1 SGHRS and CDR2 YFSETQ. There are 15 residues in the CDR3. Trimming stripped 4 bases from V and 2 bases from J, with 13 bases between. The CDR3 region is CASSPGAGTYNEQFF. CDR3 nucleotide sequence: TGCGCCAGCAGCCCCGGGGCCGGAACCTACAATGAGCAGTTCTTC.

V and J are TRBV28 and TRBJ1-5, with 7 bases fitting TRBD1. The junction had 5 bases not matched to a gene; V was cut back by 0 bases and J by 3 bases. The CDR3 contains 16 residues. CDR1 MDHEN and CDR2 SYDVKM come from the germline V gene. The CDR3 sequence is CASSLWGRGANQPQHF. In DNA form, the CDR3 reads TGTGCCAGCAGTTTATGGGGCAGGGGGGCCAATCAGCCCCAGCATTTT.

As regards this clone: The same CDR3 arises from other DNA sequences in this sample as well. J is TRBJ2-1 and V is TRBV9; possible D gene TRBD2, 6 bases. Trimming shortened V by 3 bases and J by 0 bases, and 10 bases separated the two germline ends. Germline lookup yields CDR1 SGDLS and CDR2 YYNGEE. CDR3 length: 15 residues. CDR3 protein: CASSARGSSYNEQFF. The CDR3 nucleotides read TGTGCCAGCAGCGCTCGGGGGAGCTCCTACAATGAGCAGTTCTTC.

This chain joins TRBV18 and TRBJ2-3; TRBD2 matches 11 bases. With 2 bases clipped from V and 8 bases from J, the junction kept 9 bases outside the gene matches. This CDR3 spans 16 amino acids. CDR1 and CDR2 from the germline V gene are KGHSH and LQKENI. In DNA form, the CDR3 reads TGTGCCAGCTCACCAGACTTACTAGCGGGAGCCGGTACGCAGTATTTT. Translating gives CASSPDLLAGAGTQYF.

The chain is built from TRBV10-3 and TRBJ2-2; possibly TRBD1 for D (7 bases). From germline, CDR1 is ENHRY and CDR2 SYGVKD. CDR3 length equals 15 residues. Trimming left V 4 bases short and J 2 bases short, with 11 bases between. The CDR3 reads CAISATGTNTGELFF. CDR3 in DNA: TGTGCCATCAGTGCGACAGGGACTAACACCGGGGAGCTGTTTTTT.

V is TRBV28 and J is TRBJ2-2; 9 bases agree with TRBD1. The V gene end was trimmed by 6 bases and the J gene end by 4 bases; junction bases not matched to a gene: 9. Germline V CDR1 and CDR2: MDHEN, SYDVKM. CDR3 length: 16 amino acids. The DNA for the CDR3 is TGTGCCAGCAGATTAACCGGGACAGGGACCACCGGGGAGCTGTTTTTT. Protein sequence: CASRLTGTGTTGELFF. Full variable domain (rest looked up from reference TRBV28 and TRBJ2-2): DVKVTQSSRYLVKRTGEKVFLECVQDMDHENMFWYRQDPGLGLRLIYFSYDVKMKEKGDIPEGYSVSREKKERFSLILESASTNQTSMYLCASRLTGTGTTGELFFGEGSRLTVL.

The chain combines TRBV4-1 with TRBJ2-2, with 8 bases aligning to TRBD1. The V segment lost 4 bases and the J segment 4 bases; nucleotides outside the gene matches: 2. Germline lookup yields CDR1 MGHRA and CDR2 YSYEKL. The CDR3 runs to 14 residues. CDR3 in DNA: TGCGCCAGCAGCCCGACAGGGGTCACCGGGGAGCTGTTTTTT. Translating gives CASSPTGVTGELFF.

This clone has only one observation. V is TRBV5-1 and J is TRBJ1-4; D call uncertain. V was trimmed by 4 bases and J by 3 bases, leaving 10 bases between them. This CDR3 region has 14 residues. The germline gives CDR1 SGHRS, CDR2 YFSETQ. This CDR3 reads CASSPDLANEKLFF. The DNA for the CDR3 is TGCGCCAGCAGCCCCGATTTGGCTAATGAAAAACTGTTTTTT.

The chain combines TRBV9 with TRBJ2-2; D is perhaps TRBD1 or TRBD2 (5 bases each). Germline V CDR1 and CDR2: SGDLS, YYNGEE. The CDR3 sequence is 14 residues long. With 0 bases removed from V and 8 bases from J, the gap between germline ends came to 11 bases. The CDR3 is CASSVDGTPGELFF. CDR3 coding DNA: TGTGCCAGCAGCGTAGACGGGACGCCGGGGGAGCTGTTTTTT.

The J gene is TRBJ2-5, the V gene TRBV7-9; 12 bases fit TRBD2. Per the germline V gene, CDR1 is SEHNR and CDR2 is FQNEAQ (reference sequence). V trimming: 2 bases; J trimming: 4 bases; junction bases outside the gene matches: 5. The CDR3 loop spans 16 amino acids. DNA for the CDR3: TGTGCCAGCAGCTTACTAGCGGGAGGGCTGGGAGAGACCCAGTACTTC. This encodes CASSLLAGGLGETQYF.